This entry features one T cell receptor beta chain sequence. As yet, its antigen is unknown. Measured with immunoSEQ multiplex PCR; TCRdb has only the in-frame clones, and not every one. The table shows 110,000 to 150,000 clones, with roughly 91% occurring only once. This sample was taken from a study of T cell responses to AZD1222 COVID-19 vaccine. Notes on the study in general: White British donors predominated, females outnumbered males, and clonal diversity was possibly underestimated.

This CDR3 spans 16 amino acids. After removal of 7 bases from V and 1 base from J, the junction contained 10 bases not matched to a gene. CDR1 and CDR2 from the germline V gene are SQVTM and ANQGSEA. The sequence came from an adult who received the AZD1222 COVID-19 vaccine. V gene TRBV29-1 combines with J gene TRBJ2-1, with 10 bases identical to TRBD2. Sequencing used peripheral blood, obtained 28 days after the second AZD1222 dose. For the CDR3, the DNA is TGCAGCGCCTCTAGCGGGAGCACGGGGTCCTACAATGAGCAGTTCTTC. Its protein product is CSASSGSTGSYNEQFF.